Listed below are T cell receptor beta chains from one sample, sequenced in a study of T cells in localized non-small cell lung cancer. Generated by immunoSEQ multiplex PCR, the TCRdb table keeps only in-frame clones and is missing some. The repertoire includes around 900 clones, 33% of them detected once, and about 15% sits in the top ten. Sequenced here: normal lung tissue next to the tumor, sampled before any cancer treatment. These receptor sequences come from a female donor older than 55 with stage I lung adenocarcinoma. CDR3s include the opening cysteine and the closing phenylalanine or tryptophan. The D gene is left open where the match is weak. A clone size is listed for some rows: how often the clone was seen (once, few, many), or a class if it is expanded.

CDR3 DNA | CDR3 protein | V gene | D gene | clone size | J gene
TGCGCCAGCAGCTTGGAAAGGGGTCCGTACTCTGGAAACACCATATATTTT | CASSLERGPYSGNTIYF | TRBV5-1 | . | once | TRBJ1-3
TGTGCCAGCAGCTATGGGACAGAGCCCTACTATGGCTACACCTTC | CASSYGTEPYYGYTF | TRBV6-8 | TRBD1 | . | TRBJ1-2
TGTGCCAGCAGTCAAGGGGGTGCGGCCCAGGGGGAGACCCAGTACTTC | CASSQGGAAQGETQYF | TRBV6-8 | . | large | TRBJ2-5
TGTGCCACCGGACGGGACTTCTCTGGAAACACCATATATTTT | CATGRDFSGNTIYF | TRBV9 | . | few | TRBJ1-3
TGTGCCTGTTTACAGGACCACTTTGGCTACACCTTC | CACLQDHFGYTF | TRBV30 | . | . | TRBJ1-2
TGTGCCTGGAGTGTACAGGGCAGGAGATTTAATGAAAAACTGTTTTTT | CAWSVQGRRFNEKLFF | TRBV30 | . | . | TRBJ1-4
TGTGCCAGCTCACGCGAGAGTGGGGAAAAACTGTTTTTT | CASSRESGEKLFF | TRBV18 | . | . | TRBJ1-4
TGTGCCAGCACACCGAACCTAGCGGGGGGAATCACAGATACGCAGTATTTT | CASTPNLAGGITDTQYF | TRBV6-8 | TRBD2 | few | TRBJ2-3
TGTGCTAGTGGTTTGAAACCGGGACTAGCGGGGGCGGGAGAGCAGTACTTC | CASGLKPGLAGAGEQYF | TRBV12-5 | TRBD2 | . | TRBJ2-7
TGTGCCAGTAGTATAGTCGGATCTTCCTACACCTTC | CASSIVGSSYTF | TRBV19 | . | few | TRBJ1-2
TGTGCCAGCAGCCCCCGGGAGAGCCCCATACTATTGAACACTGAAGCTTTCTTT | CASSPRESPILLNTEAFF | TRBV11-3 | . | medium-sized | TRBJ1-1
TGCGCCAGCAGCCAAGCGGGAAATCAGCCCCAGCATTTT | CASSQAGNQPQHF | TRBV4-1 | . | . | TRBJ1-5
TGTGCCTGTGTAAGGACTCACCACACAGATACGCAGTATTTT | CACVRTHHTDTQYF | TRBV30 | . | . | TRBJ2-3
TGCGCCAGCAGTGTGGGGTCTGGAAACACCATATATTTT | CASSVGSGNTIYF | TRBV10-1 | . | . | TRBJ1-3
TGTGCCAGCAGCTTAAGCGGTAATCCGTCCTACGAGCAGTACTTC | CASSLSGNPSYEQYF | TRBV11-3 | . | . | TRBJ2-7
TGTGCCTGGAGTGTAGGGGGGTTGAACACTGAAGCTTTCTTT | CAWSVGGLNTEAFF | TRBV30 | . | . | TRBJ1-1
TGTGCAACGCGGGAGCAACCTAGCACAGATACGCAGTATTTT | CATREQPSTDTQYF | TRBV19 | TRBD2 | . | TRBJ2-3
TGTGCCAGCAGCGGCGGTACAAGCTCGAACACTGAAGCTTTCTTT | CASSGGTSSNTEAFF | TRBV9 | . | large | TRBJ1-1
TGTGCCAGCAGACCACAGGCGTACCCGAACTATGGCTACACCTTC | CASRPQAYPNYGYTF | TRBV2 | . | medium-sized | TRBJ1-2
TGTGCCAGCAGGGCCTCCGAGACAGCCTACGAGCAGTACTTC | CASRASETAYEQYF | TRBV11-3 | . | . | TRBJ2-7
TGTGCCAGTAGTATAAATTCAGCTAGCGGGAGTGACTACGAGCAGTACTTC | CASSINSASGSDYEQYF | TRBV19 | TRBD2 | . | TRBJ2-7
TGCGCCAGCAGCGGACAGGGTATTACTAATGAAAAACTGTTTTTT | CASSGQGITNEKLFF | TRBV10-2 | TRBD1 | few | TRBJ1-4
TGCGCCAGCAGGTCGGGACAGAACTACGAGCAGTACTTC | CASRSGQNYEQYF | TRBV10-2 | TRBD1 | . | TRBJ2-7
TGTGCCAGCAGCTTAAGGCCAGGGGGCGAAGGCTCTGGGGCCAACGTCCTGACTTTC | CASSLRPGGEGSGANVLTF | TRBV11-3 | TRBD1 | medium-sized | TRBJ2-6
TGTGCCAGCAGCCCCCGCAGCCCGAACACTGAAGCTTTCTTT | CASSPRSPNTEAFF | TRBV11-3 | . | large | TRBJ1-1
TGTGCCATCAGTGGGCGGGAGAACACTGAAGCTTTCTTT | CAISGRENTEAFF | TRBV6-8 | . | few | TRBJ1-1
TGTGCCTGGAAGGGGCCCAGCGGGAGTTTAAATGAGCAGTTCTTC | CAWKGPSGSLNEQFF | TRBV30 | TRBD2 | . | TRBJ2-1
TGTGCCAGCACCACGTCCCGACAGGGCGTTATGAACACTGAAGCTTTCTTT | CASTTSRQGVMNTEAFF | TRBV6-7 | TRBD1 | . | TRBJ1-1
TGTGCCAGTAGTATAGAGGCAGTAATCCCCCAAACTGAAGCTTTCTTT | CASSIEAVIPQTEAFF | TRBV19 | . | . | TRBJ1-1
TGTGCCACCAGCATCGAGGGGACAGGCAAAGGGAACTATGGCTACACCTTC | CATSIEGTGKGNYGYTF | TRBV15 | TRBD1 | once | TRBJ1-2
TGTGCCAGTAGAGGAGGGGGCTCGAGAGAAAAACTGTTTTTT | CASRGGGSREKLFF | TRBV19 | TRBD1 | . | TRBJ1-4
TGTGCCAGCAGTGACACTAGCGGGAGCTCCTACAATGAGCAGTTCTTC | CASSDTSGSSYNEQFF | TRBV6-8 | TRBD2 | . | TRBJ2-1
TGTGCCAGCTCACCACTAGCAGTGAGGGAGCAGTACTTC | CASSPLAVREQYF | TRBV18 | . | . | TRBJ2-7
TGTGCCAGTAGTATTAATCGGGCCGGGGAGCTGTTTTTT | CASSINRAGELFF | TRBV19 | . | . | TRBJ2-2
TGTGCCAGCAGCCAAAGTGGAAACACCATATATTTT | CASSQSGNTIYF | TRBV14 | . | once | TRBJ1-3
TGTGCCAGCAGCTTAGGTGACAGGGGAGGAAACATTCAGTACTTC | CASSLGDRGGNIQYF | TRBV11-3 | TRBD1 | . | TRBJ2-4
TGTGCCATCACCCCAGGGCCGGACTATAATTCACCCCTCCACTTT | CAITPGPDYNSPLHF | TRBV6-8 | . | few | TRBJ1-6
TGTGCCAGCACCCCCCACGAGGGGACCGGGGAGCTGTTTTTT | CASTPHEGTGELFF | TRBV11-3 | . | medium-sized | TRBJ2-2
TGTGCCAGCAGTTATCCGGGACAGGGGATACACAAGGAGACCCAGTACTTC | CASSYPGQGIHKETQYF | TRBV6-8 | TRBD1 | large | TRBJ2-5
TGTGCCAGCTCACCCGGGACAGGCCGCAACACTGAAGCTTTCTTT | CASSPGTGRNTEAFF | TRBV18 | TRBD1 | . | TRBJ1-1
TGTGCCAGCGCACAGGGGCGCAGCACTGAAGCTTTCTTT | CASAQGRSTEAFF | TRBV18 | TRBD1 | . | TRBJ1-1
TGTGCCAGCAGCTTAAAAGGGCGGGGACTAGCGGGATACCAAGAGACCCAGTACTTC | CASSLKGRGLAGYQETQYF | TRBV11-3 | TRBD2 | medium-sized | TRBJ2-5
TGTGCCAGCAGCCTTGGACAGGATGAAGCTTTCTTT | CASSLGQDEAFF | TRBV9 | TRBD1 | . | TRBJ1-1
TGTGCTAGTGGTTTGGACAGGGGCAAACAAGAGACCCAGTACTTC | CASGLDRGKQETQYF | TRBV12-5 | TRBD1 | . | TRBJ2-5
TGCGCCAGCAGCCAAGAAGGAGGGACCGATACGCAGTATTTT | CASSQEGGTDTQYF | TRBV1 | . | . | TRBJ2-3
TGTGCCAGCAGCGTAGACCCCCAAGGGACCCTCCACTTT | CASSVDPQGTLHF | TRBV9 | . | . | TRBJ1-6
TGTGCCAGTAGTAGGCAGGGGGGTAATTCACCCCTCCACTTT | CASSRQGGNSPLHF | TRBV19 | TRBD1 | . | TRBJ1-6
TGTGCCACCAGCAGAGATCTGGCAGGGGCAGCCTACAATGAGCAGTTCTTC | CATSRDLAGAAYNEQFF | TRBV15 | . | once | TRBJ2-1
TGCGCCAGCAGCCATATGGACCAGGACGAGCAGTACTTC | CASSHMDQDEQYF | TRBV4-1 | . | . | TRBJ2-7
TGTGCCAGCAGCGTAGAAGCGGGGACAGATACGCAGTATTTT | CASSVEAGTDTQYF | TRBV9 | TRBD2 | . | TRBJ2-3
TGTGCCAGCACTCCTCTCGAGACAGGGAATGAAAAACTGTTTTTT | CASTPLETGNEKLFF | TRBV6-8 | TRBD1 | . | TRBJ1-4
TGTGCCAGCAGTTACGGGGAGAGCTATGGCTACACCTTC | CASSYGESYGYTF | TRBV6-8 | . | . | TRBJ1-2
TGTGCCACCCGGGGGACTTCACAAGAGACCCAGTACTTC | CATRGTSQETQYF | TRBV25-1 | . | . | TRBJ2-5
TGTGCCAGCTCACCAGCGGCAGGGGAAGGCTCTGGGGCCAACGTCCTGACTTTC | CASSPAAGEGSGANVLTF | TRBV18 | . | . | TRBJ2-6
TGTGCCAGCAGTCTTTCGGGACTAGCGGAACTCAATGAGCAGTTCTTC | CASSLSGLAELNEQFF | TRBV6-8 | TRBD2 | medium-sized | TRBJ2-1
TGTGCCAGCAGTGCAGGGACAGGCGGAGAGCAGTACTTC | CASSAGTGGEQYF | TRBV25-1 | TRBD1 | few | TRBJ2-7
TGTGCCAGCAGCCCCAGCGGAACTACTAATTCACCCCTCCACTTT | CASSPSGTTNSPLHF | TRBV9 | . | . | TRBJ1-6